The 28 T cell receptor beta chains below were found in one sample sequenced in a study of TIL therapy for anti-PD-1-resistant metastatic lung cancer. The sample's time point: pre-treatment sample, taken before nivolumab and TIL therapy. This was the immunoSEQ v3 assay. Generated by immunoSEQ multiplex PCR, the TCRdb table keeps only in-frame clones and is missing some. Of 50,000 or so clones in the sample, 79% were seen once. The source material was blood, sampled at baseline. These receptors were collected from a woman between 30 and 80 years old with non-small cell lung cancer.

The chain has TRBV27 and TRBJ2-7; 10 bases align to TRBD2. This CDR3 comprises 17 residues. After removal of 6 bases from V and 6 bases from J, the junction contained 17 bases not matched to a gene. Germline-derived CDR1 and CDR2 are MNHEY and SMNVEV (reference sequence). The CDR3 is CASSSGAGGSSGGEQYF. In nucleotides, the CDR3 is TGTGCCAGCAGCTCAGGGGCGGGAGGGTCTAGCGGGGGCGAGCAGTACTTC.

The V call is TRBV19, the J call TRBJ1-4, with D uncertain. The CDR3 contains 15 residues. Trimming cost V 3 bases and J 0 bases, with 8 bases left between them. CDR1 and CDR2 (germline): LNHDA, SQIVND (reference sequence). The CDR3 DNA reads as TGTGCCAGTAGTATGAGAAAAGCAACTAATGAAAAACTGTTTTTT. Translated, it gives CASSMRKATNEKLFF.

The gene calls are TRBV4-2 and TRBJ2-7, with D uncertain. Looked up from germline, CDR1 is LGHNA and CDR2 is YNFKEQ. This CDR3 spans 15 amino acids. The V and J ends lost 0 bases and 3 bases respectively, with 12 bases between them. CDR3 sequence: CASSQDSSRVYEQYF. CDR3 bases: TGTGCCAGCAGCCAAGATTCGAGTAGGGTCTACGAGCAGTACTTC.

CDR3 DNA sequence: TGTGCCAGCGCCTCAGGGGGCCCTAACGGCTACACCTTC. Translation gives CASASGGPNGYTF. This chain joins TRBV27 and TRBJ1-2; 8 nucleotides match TRBD1. Germline-derived CDR1 and CDR2 are MNHEY and SMNVEV (reference sequence). V trimming: 8 bases; J trimming: 8 bases; junction bases outside the gene matches: 10. The CDR3 runs 13 residues.

The rearrangement links TRBV2 to TRBJ1-1; a weak D match, TRBD1 (6 bases). The CDR3 sequence is 13 residues long. Deletions cut 4 bases from V and 2 bases from J, with 8 bases between. CDR1 and CDR2 from the germline V gene are SNHLY and FYNNEI. This chain's CDR3 is CASSGTANTEAFF. The CDR3 DNA follows: TGTGCCAGCAGTGGGACAGCTAACACTGAAGCTTTCTTT.

This clone was detected only a few times. The genes are TRBV19 and TRBJ1-1; 7 bases are a match to TRBD1. The CDR3 sequence is 14 residues long. Unmatched junction bases numbered 4, after V lost 6 bases and J lost 0 bases. CDR1 is LNHDA and CDR2 is SQIVND in the germline V gene (reference sequence). The CDR3 loop is CASSEQGLNTEAFF. In DNA, the CDR3 is TGTGCCAGTAGCGAACAGGGGTTGAACACTGAAGCTTTCTTT. Based on the CDR3 plus reference TRBV19 and TRBJ1-1, the full variable domain is DGGITQSPKYLFRKEGQNVTLSCEQNLNHDAMYWYRQDPGQGLRLIYYSQIVNDFQKGDIAEGYSVSREKKESFPLTVTSAQKNPTAFYLCASSEQGLNTEAFFGQGTRLTVV.

This chain links TRBV5-6 with TRBJ1-3; D may be TRBD1 (5 bases). Germline lookup yields CDR1 SGHDT and CDR2 YYEEEE. V shed 5 bases and J shed 7 bases, with 10 bases lying between them. The CDR3 runs 12 residues. The CDR3 DNA reads TGTGCCAGCAGAATATGGGGGAACACCATATATTTT. It yields the protein CASRIWGNTIYF.

The sample holds one count of this clone. This rearrangement joins TRBV18 to TRBJ1-1; tentatively, D is TRBD1 (5 bases). The CDR3 loop spans 12 amino acids. Germline assignment: CDR1 KGHSH and CDR2 LQKENI. Trimming stripped 5 bases from V and 3 bases from J, with 7 bases between. The CDR3 coding sequence is TGTGCCAGCTCAGACAGATACACTGAAGCTTTCTTT. This codes for CASSDRYTEAFF.

The rearrangement joins TRBV11-2 to TRBJ2-5, with D unresolved. Germline assignment: CDR1 SGHAT and CDR2 FQNNGV. V was cut by 3 bases and J by 1 base, with 6 bases left in between. The CDR3 length is 13 residues. The CDR3 bases are TGTGCCAGCAGCTTTGGGTCCCAAGAGACCCAGTACTTC. Encoded protein: CASSFGSQETQYF. Variable domain in full (rest from reference TRBV11-2 and TRBJ2-5): EAGVAQSPRYKIIEKRQSVAFWCNPISGHATLYWYQQILGQGPKLLIQFQNNGVVDDSQLPKDRFSAERLKGVDSTLKIQPAKLEDSAVYLCASSFGSQETQYFGPGTRLLVL.

V gene TRBV7-3 combines with J gene TRBJ2-1; TRBD2 matches at 7 bases. Germline V lookup: CDR1 SGHTA, CDR2 FQGTGA. The V and J ends lost 3 bases and 7 bases, in that order; junction bases with no gene match: 9. CDR3 size: 15 residues. For the CDR3, the DNA is TGTGCCAGCAGCTTTGCTGCGGGAGAGGGGAATGAGCAGTTCTTC. Translated, it gives CASSFAAGEGNEQFF.

This chain connects TRBV7-2 to TRBJ1-2; D is unresolved. The CDR3 contains 13 residues. V was shortened by 1 base and J by 7 bases, with 10 bases between the two germline ends. Germline lookup yields CDR1 SGHTA and CDR2 FQGNSA. The CDR3 loop is CASSLDGLGGYTF. CDR3 sequence (DNA): TGTGCCAGCAGCTTAGATGGGCTTGGTGGCTACACCTTC.

The chain has TRBV28 and TRBJ2-7; no firm D call. The CDR3 covers 15 residues. Germline assignment: CDR1 MDHEN and CDR2 SYDVKM. With 6 bases removed from V and 2 bases from J, the gap between germline ends came to 17 bases. CDR3 sequence reads: CASSPGGIMAYEQYF. In nucleotides, the CDR3 is TGTGCCAGCAGCCCAGGTGGGATAATGGCCTACGAGCAGTACTTC.

The rearrangement uses TRBV18 and TRBJ1-1; D gene unclear. V lost 3 bases and J 2 bases, leaving 7 bases between the germline ends. CDR1 is KGHSH, CDR2 LQKENI, per germline. The length of the CDR3 is 13 residues. The CDR3 region has the DNA TGTGCCAGCTCACCCGGGGATAACACTGAAGCTTTCTTT. Translating it yields CASSPGDNTEAFF.

The chain joins TRBV6-5 to TRBJ1-1, with no clear D. The CDR3 has 13 amino acids. The V end lost 8 bases, the J end lost 1 base, and 11 bases lay between the germline ends. CDR1 MNHEY and CDR2 SVGAGI come from the germline V gene. The CDR3 is CASFSNRNTEAFF. In DNA form, the CDR3 reads TGTGCCAGCTTTTCGAACAGGAACACTGAAGCTTTCTTT.

This rearrangement joins TRBV6-6 to TRBJ1-5; no firm D call. Per the germline V gene, CDR1 is MNHNY and CDR2 is SVGAGI (reference sequence). CDR3 length equals 13 residues. V gave up 0 bases and J gave up 2 bases, with 2 bases separating them. DNA for the CDR3: TGTGCCAGCAGTTACTCTCGCAATCAGCCCCAGCATTTT. It specifies CASSYSRNQPQHF.

This chain uses TRBV5-1 with TRBJ2-3, with 9 bases aligning to TRBD2. The germline V gene has CDR1 SGHRS and CDR2 YFSETQ. The CDR3 is 15 amino acids. Unmatched junction bases numbered 3, after V lost 3 bases and J lost 1 base. CDR3 in DNA: TGCGCCAGCAGCTCTGGCGGGGGGGGCACAGATACGCAGTATTTT. It yields the protein CASSSGGGGTDTQYF. The full variable domain, its missing parts supplied by reference TRBV5-1 and TRBJ2-3, is KAGVTQTPRYLIKTRGQQVTLSCSPISGHRSVSWYQQTPGQGLQFLFEYFSETQRNKGNFPGRFSGRQFSNSRSEMNVSTLELGDSALYLCASSSGGGGTDTQYFGPGTRLTVL.

The rearrangement links TRBV4-1 to TRBJ2-5, with D tentatively TRBD1 (6 bases). V was clipped by 6 bases and J by 0 bases, with 11 bases between them. The germline CDR1 and CDR2 sequences are MGHRA and YSYEKL. CDR3 length equals 14 residues. This chain's CDR3 is CASRAKGDQETQYF. CDR3 nucleotides: TGCGCCAGCAGGGCTAAGGGGGACCAAGAGACCCAGTACTTC.

The chain couples TRBV20-1 to TRBJ1-1; D unresolved. Germline V lookup: CDR1 DFQATT, CDR2 SNEGSKA (reference sequence). This CDR3 has 11 amino acids. The V end was cut by 3 bases, the J end by 1 base, with 3 bases between. The CDR3 DNA reads as TGCAGTGCTAGGGGGAACACTGAAGCTTTCTTT. Encoded protein: CSARGNTEAFF.

V and J are TRBV13 and TRBJ2-1; 8 bases map to TRBD2. The CDR3 runs 17 residues. Looked up from germline, CDR1 is PRHDT and CDR2 is FYEKMQ (reference sequence). V was pared by 5 bases and J by 0 bases, with 9 bases of the junction left unmatched. The chain's CDR3 is CASSRLGGGRSYNEQFF. For the CDR3, the DNA is TGTGCCAGCAGCCGACTGGGCGGGGGGCGCTCCTACAATGAGCAGTTCTTC.

V gene TRBV18 combines with J gene TRBJ2-3; TRBD2 matches 8 bases. CDR1 is KGHSH, CDR2 LQKENI, per germline. The CDR3 is made up of 16 amino acids. The V gene end was trimmed by 4 bases and the J gene end by 5 bases; junction bases not matched to a gene: 11. The CDR3 nucleotides are TGTGCCAGCTCACGTGGTGCGGGGGGCCCACAAGATACGCAGTATTTT. Translation: CASSRGAGGPQDTQYF. Using reference TRBV18 and TRBJ2-3 for the parts outside the CDR3, the full variable domain is NAGVMQNPRHLVRRRGQEARLRCSPMKGHSHVYWYRQLPEEGLKFMVYLQKENIIDESGMPKERFSAEFPKEGPSILRIQQVVRGDSAAYFCASSRGAGGPQDTQYFGPGTRLTVL.

The V gene is TRBV30, the J gene TRBJ1-1; a possible D gene is TRBD1 (5 bases). Between the trimmed V and J ends, which lost 3 bases and 3 bases, there was a span of 20 bases. This CDR3 has 16 amino acids. Germline loops: CDR1 GTSNPN, CDR2 SVGIG (reference sequence). For the CDR3, the DNA is TGTGCCTGGAGCACCCGCGGGGCTAGCCAGTACACTGAAGCTTTCTTT. Translation gives CAWSTRGASQYTEAFF. The whole variable domain, remainder taken from reference TRBV30 and TRBJ1-1, is SQTIHQWPATLVQPVGSPLSLECTVEGTSNPNLYWYRQAAGRGLQLLFYSVGIGQISSEVPQNLSASRPQDRQFILSSKKLLLSDSGFYLCAWSTRGASQYTEAFFGQGTRLTVV.

The CDR3 DNA reads TGCGCCAGCAGGCCCTCGACAGTACAGAGTGAGCAGTTCTTC. The encoded protein is CASRPSTVQSEQFF. The J gene is TRBJ2-1, the V gene TRBV5-1; D might be TRBD1 (5 bases). The CDR3 consists of 14 residues. V lost 5 bases and J lost 9, with 18 bases in between. Germline CDR1 and CDR2: SGHRS and YFSETQ.

This rearrangement joins TRBV18 to TRBJ1-4; the D is unclear. The CDR3 runs 11 residues. Germline V lookup: CDR1 KGHSH, CDR2 LQKENI. Trimming shortened V by 3 bases and J by 8 bases, and 4 bases separated the two germline ends. The CDR3 spells CASSPGEKLFF. CDR3 coding DNA: TGTGCCAGCTCACCGGGGGAAAAACTGTTTTTT. Complete variable domain (other parts from reference TRBV18 and TRBJ1-4): NAGVMQNPRHLVRRRGQEARLRCSPMKGHSHVYWYRQLPEEGLKFMVYLQKENIIDESGMPKERFSAEFPKEGPSILRIQQVVRGDSAAYFCASSPGEKLFFGSGTQLSVL.

This clone was found a few times. The chain links TRBV15 to TRBJ1-4; weak D call: TRBD1 (5 bases). There are 16 residues in the CDR3. With 1 base removed from V and 3 bases from J, the gap between germline ends came to 12 bases. Germline loops: CDR1 LNHNV, CDR2 YYDKDF (reference sequence). The CDR3 loop reads CATSRVADRSNEKLFF. CDR3 DNA sequence: TGTGCCACCAGCAGAGTCGCAGACAGATCTAATGAAAAACTGTTTTTT.

This chain uses TRBV16 with TRBJ2-3, with D unclear. Trimming pared 3 bases from V and 5 bases from J, leaving 3 bases between. The germline CDR1 and CDR2 sequences are KGHSY and FQNENV. This CDR3 is built from 11 residues. The CDR3 DNA is TGTGCCAGCAGCCAGATAGATACGCAGTATTTT. Residues: CASSQIDTQYF.

J is TRBJ2-7 and V is TRBV5-1; tentative D call: TRBD2 (6 bases). This CDR3 comprises 16 residues. Germline assignment: CDR1 SGHRS and CDR2 YFSETQ. Trimming shortened V by 0 bases and J by 3 bases, and 16 bases separated the two germline ends. The CDR3 nucleotides are TGCGCCAGCAGCTTGGATTCGACTAGTGTGGGCTACGAGCAGTACTTC. Translated, it gives CASSLDSTSVGYEQYF.

This chain joins TRBV27 and TRBJ2-1, with D possibly TRBD2 on 6 matching bases. This CDR3 spans 17 amino acids. The V and J ends lost 10 bases and 5 bases respectively, with 27 bases between them. In germline, CDR1 is MNHEY, CDR2 SMNVEV (reference sequence). The CDR3 loop reads CATSALDLGSRNNEQFF. The CDR3 DNA follows: TGTGCCACCAGCGCCCTCGACCTCGGGAGTCGGAACAATGAGCAGTTCTTC.

The chain joins TRBV5-1 to TRBJ2-3; D gene unclear. This CDR3 region has 14 residues. Trimming removed 2 bases at V and 2 bases at J, with 9 bases between. The germline V gene encodes CDR1 SGHRS and CDR2 YFSETQ. Here the CDR3 reads CASSFVILTDTQYF. The DNA for the CDR3 is TGCGCCAGCAGCTTTGTTATCCTCACAGATACGCAGTATTTT.